This T cell receptor (beta chain) stems from a study of cytomegalovirus exposure and HLA in healthy donors. Study-wide findings and caveats: Investigators reported about 160 TCR beta chains as tied to cytomegalovirus.

The PCR ran on 60 Vbeta and 13 Jbeta primers. Profiled with immunoSEQ multiplex PCR; TCRdb holds only in-frame clones, not every one. This sample has around 120,000 clones, with 77% found just once. The study sampled nominally healthy donors, though unrecorded immune exposures were likely. This donor has no recorded CMV serostatus. The CDR3 length is 14 residues. Germline V CDR1 and CDR2: SGHTA, FQGTGA. J was trimmed by 5 bases and V by 6 bases; bases with no gene match: 3. Concerning this clone: What it binds is not known.

The origin of this receptor is a human donor in good health. Sequenced sample: PBMCs. J is TRBJ2-3 and V is TRBV7-3, with 12 bases fitting TRBD2. In nucleotides, the CDR3 is TGTGCCAGCAGTCTAGCGGGAGGGCAAGATACGCAGTATTTT. This sequence encodes CASSLAGGQDTQYF.